A selection of T cell receptor beta chains follows, all from one sample in a study of CD8 T cells in Susac syndrome. Each CDR3 protein gets one entry after TCRdb re-called the immunoSEQ multiplex PCR reads with MiXCR. In the table there are 150,000 to 200,000 distinct CDR3 sequences, about 94% of which are singletons. Source material: CD4+ T cells from PBMCs. The receptors were sampled from a human donor in good health. Each CDR3 is given with its conserved first and last residue. The D gene is left open where the match is weak. Not all rows give a size; the values are once, few, many and, for expanded clones, a class.

v_gene: TRBV30
abundance: NA
d_gene: TRBD2
j_gene: TRBJ2-2
CDR3nt: TGTGCCTGGACCTTGGGGAGGGCCACCGGGGAGCTGTTTTTT
CDR3aa: CAWTLGRATGELFF

v_gene: TRBV15
abundance: NA
d_gene: NA
j_gene: TRBJ1-2
CDR3nt: TGTGCCACCAGCAGAGATTTCGTCTATGGCTACACCTTC
CDR3aa: CATSRDFVYGYTF

v_gene: TRBV9
abundance: NA
d_gene: TRBD1
j_gene: TRBJ1-2
CDR3nt: TGTGCCAGCAGCGTAGCAGGGGGCTATGGCTACACCTTC
CDR3aa: CASSVAGGYGYTF

v_gene: TRBV7-9
abundance: NA
d_gene: TRBD1
j_gene: TRBJ1-1
CDR3nt: TGTGCCAGCAGCTACAGGGGTCCTGATGAAGCTTTCTTT
CDR3aa: CASSYRGPDEAFF

v_gene: TRBV7-9
abundance: once
d_gene: NA
j_gene: TRBJ2-7
CDR3nt: TGTGCCAGCAGCTTAGATGCAGTGGCCTACTCCTACGAGCAGTACTTC
CDR3aa: CASSLDAVAYSYEQYF

v_gene: TRBV9
abundance: NA
d_gene: NA
j_gene: TRBJ1-1
CDR3nt: TGTGCCAGCAGCGTAGGCCTAGACGGGACGAACACTGAAGCTTTCTTT
CDR3aa: CASSVGLDGTNTEAFF

v_gene: TRBV2
abundance: NA
d_gene: TRBD1
j_gene: TRBJ2-6
CDR3nt: TGTGCCAGCAGTGAGGACAGGGTAGTCAACGTCCTGACTTTC
CDR3aa: CASSEDRVVNVLTF

v_gene: TRBV20-1
abundance: NA
d_gene: NA
j_gene: TRBJ1-2
CDR3nt: TGCAGTGCTAGAGATCAGGCGTCAACTCTTAACTATGGCTACACCTTC
CDR3aa: CSARDQASTLNYGYTF

v_gene: TRBV7-9
abundance: NA
d_gene: NA
j_gene: TRBJ2-1
CDR3nt: TGTGCCAGCAGCCCCACGACCACTTACAATGAGCAGTTCTTC
CDR3aa: CASSPTTTYNEQFF

v_gene: TRBV7-2
abundance: few
d_gene: TRBD2
j_gene: TRBJ2-5
CDR3nt: TGTGCCAGCAGGCGGACTAGCGGGACGGGGGCCCAAGAGACCCAGTACTTC
CDR3aa: CASRRTSGTGAQETQYF

v_gene: TRBV28
abundance: NA
d_gene: NA
j_gene: TRBJ1-6
CDR3nt: TGTGCCAGCAGTTTTGGAGGGGACGGTTCACCCCTCCACTTT
CDR3aa: CASSFGGDGSPLHF

v_gene: TRBV6-2/TRBV6-3
abundance: NA
d_gene: NA
j_gene: TRBJ1-4
CDR3nt: TGTGCCAGCAGCTCTACTAACGGGCGAAATGAAAAACTGTTTTTT
CDR3aa: CASSSTNGRNEKLFF

v_gene: TRBV15
abundance: NA
d_gene: NA
j_gene: TRBJ2-3
CDR3nt: TGTGCCACCAGCAGAGTAGGCGGGGATACGCAGTATTTT
CDR3aa: CATSRVGGDTQYF

v_gene: TRBV29-1
abundance: NA
d_gene: NA
j_gene: TRBJ2-5
CDR3nt: TGCAGCGTTGCTACACAGGGCTTGGAGACCCAGTACTTC
CDR3aa: CSVATQGLETQYF

v_gene: TRBV15
abundance: NA
d_gene: NA
j_gene: TRBJ2-1
CDR3nt: TGTGCCACCAGCAGAGATGTGCAGCGGCGACTCTCCTACAATGAGCAGTTCTTC
CDR3aa: CATSRDVQRRLSYNEQFF

v_gene: TRBV7-9
abundance: NA
d_gene: NA
j_gene: TRBJ1-4
CDR3nt: TGTGCCAGCAGCCCACGGACGGTAGCAACTAATGAAAAACTGTTTTTT
CDR3aa: CASSPRTVATNEKLFF

v_gene: TRBV3-1
abundance: NA
d_gene: TRBD1
j_gene: TRBJ2-7
CDR3nt: TGTGCCAGCAGCCAAGAGGGACAGTATTCCTACGAGCAGTACTTC
CDR3aa: CASSQEGQYSYEQYF

v_gene: TRBV7-2
abundance: NA
d_gene: TRBD1
j_gene: TRBJ1-1
CDR3nt: TGTGCCAGCAGCTTCGCAGGGGGTGACACTGAAGCTTTCTTT
CDR3aa: CASSFAGGDTEAFF

v_gene: TRBV6-5
abundance: NA
d_gene: NA
j_gene: TRBJ1-4
CDR3nt: TGTGCCAGCAGACGCCGGGTGTCTGAAAAACTGTTTTTT
CDR3aa: CASRRRVSEKLFF

v_gene: TRBV4-2
abundance: NA
d_gene: NA
j_gene: TRBJ2-3
CDR3nt: TGTGCCAGCAGCCAACCAGCGGGCTCTAGCACAGATACGCAGTATTTT
CDR3aa: CASSQPAGSSTDTQYF

v_gene: TRBV7-2
abundance: NA
d_gene: NA
j_gene: TRBJ2-3
CDR3nt: TGTGCCAGCAGCTTAGACGGCGGTGGCACAGATACGCAGTATTTT
CDR3aa: CASSLDGGGTDTQYF

v_gene: TRBV12-3/TRBV12-4
abundance: NA
d_gene: NA
j_gene: TRBJ1-2
CDR3nt: TGTGCCAGCAGTTCGGACCGGCCCTATGGCTACACCTTC
CDR3aa: CASSSDRPYGYTF

v_gene: TRBV5-8
abundance: NA
d_gene: NA
j_gene: TRBJ2-3
CDR3nt: TGTGCCAGCACCCGACTTCGGACAGATACGCAGTATTTT
CDR3aa: CASTRLRTDTQYF

v_gene: TRBV5-1
abundance: NA
d_gene: NA
j_gene: TRBJ2-1
CDR3nt: TGCGCCAGCAGCTTTTCGGGGTCGATAAACAATGAGCAGTTCTTC
CDR3aa: CASSFSGSINNEQFF

v_gene: TRBV20-1
abundance: NA
d_gene: NA
j_gene: TRBJ2-5
CDR3nt: TGCAGTGCTCTCTCGGGGCGGAAGGAGACCCAGTACTTC
CDR3aa: CSALSGRKETQYF

v_gene: TRBV7-2
abundance: NA
d_gene: NA
j_gene: TRBJ1-2
CDR3nt: TGTGCCAGCAGCTGGCAGGCTAACTATGGCTACACCTTC
CDR3aa: CASSWQANYGYTF

v_gene: TRBV5-4
abundance: NA
d_gene: TRBD1
j_gene: TRBJ1-2
CDR3nt: TGTGCCAGCAGCTTAAGCCAGGGGGCCCTATATGGCTACACCTTC
CDR3aa: CASSLSQGALYGYTF

v_gene: TRBV20-1
abundance: NA
d_gene: TRBD1
j_gene: TRBJ1-2
CDR3nt: TGCAGTGCTAGCGCCGATTCGGGACAGGGAAAGGTCGCCTTC
CDR3aa: CSASADSGQGKVAF

v_gene: TRBV2
abundance: NA
d_gene: NA
j_gene: TRBJ1-3
CDR3nt: TGTGCCAGCAGTGAAGGGATAGCCAATGGAAACACCATATATTTT
CDR3aa: CASSEGIANGNTIYF

v_gene: TRBV5-1
abundance: NA
d_gene: NA
j_gene: TRBJ2-2
CDR3nt: TGCGCCAGCAGATTAGTGGGCAACACCGGGGAGCTGTTTTTT
CDR3aa: CASRLVGNTGELFF

v_gene: TRBV7-8
abundance: NA
d_gene: TRBD2
j_gene: TRBJ2-7
CDR3nt: TGTGCCAGCAGCTCCCCCTCGGGGGGGGTTTCCTACGAGCAGTACTTC
CDR3aa: CASSSPSGGVSYEQYF

v_gene: TRBV2
abundance: NA
d_gene: TRBD1
j_gene: TRBJ1-2
CDR3nt: TGTGCCAGCAGGATACGACAGGGTTTTGGCTACACCTTC
CDR3aa: CASRIRQGFGYTF

v_gene: TRBV7-2
abundance: NA
d_gene: NA
j_gene: TRBJ2-2
CDR3nt: TGTGCCAGCAGCTTAGTTTGGTCCGGGGCTAACACCGGGGAGCTGTTTTTT
CDR3aa: CASSLVWSGANTGELFF

v_gene: TRBV4-1
abundance: NA
d_gene: NA
j_gene: TRBJ1-4
CDR3nt: TGCGCCAGCAGCCAAGATACCCGTTCTAATGAAAAACTGTTTTTT
CDR3aa: CASSQDTRSNEKLFF

v_gene: TRBV5-1
abundance: NA
d_gene: NA
j_gene: TRBJ1-2
CDR3nt: TGCGCCAGCAGCACACGGGGCGCGGAGCGCTACACCTTC
CDR3aa: CASSTRGAERYTF